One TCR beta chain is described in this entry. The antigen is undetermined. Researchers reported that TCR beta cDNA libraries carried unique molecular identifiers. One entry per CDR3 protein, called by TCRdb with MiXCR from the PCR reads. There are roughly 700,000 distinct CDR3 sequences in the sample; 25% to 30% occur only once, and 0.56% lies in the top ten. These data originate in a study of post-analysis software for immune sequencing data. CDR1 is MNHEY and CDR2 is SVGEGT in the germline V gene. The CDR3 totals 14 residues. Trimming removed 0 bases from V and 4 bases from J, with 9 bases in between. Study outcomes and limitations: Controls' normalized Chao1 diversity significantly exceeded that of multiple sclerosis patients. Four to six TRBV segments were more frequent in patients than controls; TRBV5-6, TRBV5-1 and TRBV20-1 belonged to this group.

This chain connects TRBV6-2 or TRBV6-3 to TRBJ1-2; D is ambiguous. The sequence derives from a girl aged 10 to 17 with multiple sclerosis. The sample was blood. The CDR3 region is CASSYSRLTYGYTF. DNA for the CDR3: TGTGCCAGCAGTTACTCTCGGCTGACCTATGGCTACACCTTC.